One and the same sample provided the 24 T cell receptor beta chains below, sequenced in a study of cytomegalovirus exposure and HLA in healthy donors. In the PCR, 60 Vbeta and 13 Jbeta primers were used. Here immunoSEQ multiplex PCR was the method, and the copy in TCRdb shows in-frame clones only, minus some. The sample records around 120,000 clones, roughly 80% being singletons. The specimen was PBMCs. Receptors originate from a middle-aged woman in good health and CMV-seropositive.

The sample holds a few counts of this clone. The chain has TRBV6-5 and TRBJ2-3, with 8 bases matching TRBD2. Germline values: CDR1 MNHEY, CDR2 SVGAGI. The CDR3 length is 15 residues. The V gene end was trimmed by 2 bases and the J gene end by 1 base; junction bases not matched to a gene: 2. CDR3 sequence reads: CASSYQTSGTDTQYF. The CDR3, as DNA: TGTGCCAGCAGTTACCAGACTAGCGGCACAGATACGCAGTATTTT.

The chain has TRBV19 and TRBJ1-5; no reliable D call. This CDR3 has 12 residues. Germline V gives CDR1 LNHDA, CDR2 SQIVND (reference sequence). V lost 5 bases and J 5 bases, leaving 7 bases between the germline ends. CDR3 nucleotide sequence: TGTGCCAGTAGTGCGTTTTATCAGCCCCAGCATTTT. Translated, it gives CASSAFYQPQHF.

This clone was counted between two and nine times. The chain employs TRBV27 and TRBJ2-4; D is undetermined. The germline CDR1 and CDR2 sequences are MNHEY and SMNVEV (reference sequence). The CDR3 is 13 amino acids. V dropped 3 bases and J dropped 0 bases, with 3 bases sitting between them. The CDR3 protein is CASSFVAKNIQYF. As DNA, the CDR3 is TGTGCCAGCAGTTTCGTAGCCAAAAACATTCAGTACTTC.

The chain employs TRBV25-1 and TRBJ1-1; 7 bases match TRBD1. Germline trimming cut 3 bases from V and 11 bases from J; bases unmatched to any gene: 15. CDR1 and CDR2 (germline): MGHDK, SYGVNS. The CDR3 consists of 15 residues. The CDR3 coding sequence is TGTGCCAGCAGTGACCGATTGGACAGGTCCAAGGAGGCTTTCTTT. Encoded protein: CASSDRLDRSKEAFF.

The V and J genes are TRBV2 and TRBJ1-2; 8 nucleotides match TRBD1. The germline gives CDR1 SNHLY, CDR2 FYNNEI. CDR3 length equals 16 residues. J was trimmed by 8 bases and V by 0 bases; bases with no gene match: 11. CDR3 region: CASSEARQGAALGYTF. The CDR3 DNA is TGTGCCAGCAGTGAAGCGCGGCAGGGGGCGGCCTTAGGCTACACCTTC.

V is TRBV4-3 and J is TRBJ2-1; 9 nucleotides match TRBD1. V shed 3 bases and J 2 bases; nucleotides not matched to a gene: 5. Germline CDR1 is LGHNA and CDR2 is YSLEER. The CDR3 totals 16 residues. CDR3 in amino acids: CASSHGTGGAYNEQFF. Here the CDR3 DNA reads TGCGCCAGCAGCCATGGAACAGGGGGCGCCTACAATGAGCAGTTCTTC.

The chain's CDR3 is CASSLGRAEKLFF. CDR3 nucleotides: TGTGCCAGCAGCTTAGGGAGGGCGGAAAAACTGTTTTTT. The chain uses TRBV7-2 and TRBJ1-4; D remains ambiguous. Germline CDR1 SGHTA, CDR2 FQGNSA. Trimming cost V 1 base and J 8 bases, with 8 bases left between them. The CDR3 length is 13 residues.

The chain is built from TRBV19 and TRBJ2-7; TRBD2 aligns across 15 bases. V shed 3 bases, J shed 4 bases, and the junction held 7 bases outside the gene matches. Germline assignment: CDR1 LNHDA and CDR2 SQIVND (reference sequence). CDR3 length: 17 amino acids. The CDR3 DNA is TGTGCCAGTAGTATCAAGGGACTAGCGGGAGGCCGTTACGAGCAGTACTTC. Amino acid sequence: CASSIKGLAGGRYEQYF.

CDR3 sequence (DNA): TGTGCCAGCAGCCAAGAGAGTAAGGAAAAACTGTTTTTT. Translating it yields CASSQESKEKLFF. The gene calls are TRBV4-2 and TRBJ1-4, with D uncertain. V was clipped by 0 bases and J by 8 bases, with 7 bases between them. In germline, CDR1 is LGHNA, CDR2 YNFKEQ. This CDR3 comprises 13 residues.

The rearrangement uses TRBV10-2 and TRBJ1-5, with D uncertain. V was shortened by 3 bases and J by 6 bases, with 15 bases between the two germline ends. Per germline, CDR1 WSHSY and CDR2 SAAADI. The CDR3 extends over 15 amino acids. CDR3 DNA sequence: TGCGCCAGCAGTGACCGGGATCGACCTACTCAGCCCCAGCATTTT. It specifies CASSDRDRPTQPQHF.

This chain uses TRBV6-5 with TRBJ1-2; tentative D call: TRBD1 (6 bases). The CDR3 spans 15 residues. The germline V gene encodes CDR1 MNHEY and CDR2 SVGAGI. The germline V and J ends were trimmed by 4 bases and 4 bases, with 16 bases remaining between them. The CDR3 protein is CASSFGQMGTYGYTF. The CDR3 DNA follows: TGTGCCAGCAGTTTTGGACAGATGGGGACCTATGGCTACACCTTC.

The chain combines TRBV7-3 with TRBJ2-2; no clear D gene. The CDR3 is 16 amino acids. Trimming removed 6 bases from V and 5 bases from J, with 19 bases in between. Looked up from germline, CDR1 is SGHTA and CDR2 is FQGTGA. In DNA form, the CDR3 reads TGTGCCAGCAGTTGGAGCGCCCCCGGTGTTACCGGGGAGCTGTTTTTT. The encoded protein is CASSWSAPGVTGELFF. The full variable domain, its missing parts supplied by reference TRBV7-3 and TRBJ2-2, is GAGVSQTPSNKVTEKGKYVELRCDPISGHTALYWYRQSLGQGPEFLIYFQGTGAADDSGLPNDRFFAVRPEGSVSTLKIQRTERGDSAVYLCASSWSAPGVTGELFFGEGSRLTVL.

V and J are TRBV5-8 and TRBJ1-1; 7 bases map to TRBD1. The V gene's germline CDR1 is SGHTS and CDR2 YDEGEE. V dropped 5 bases and J dropped 7; count of bases not matched to a gene: 11. This CDR3 is 14 amino acids long. Written as DNA, the CDR3 is TGTGCCAGCAGGATGAGGGGACAGATTTATGAAGCTTTCTTT. It specifies CASRMRGQIYEAFF. The whole variable domain, remainder taken from reference TRBV5-8 and TRBJ1-1, is EAGVTQSPTHLIKTRGQQATLRCSPISGHTSVYWYQQALGLGLQFLLWYDEGEERNRGNFPPRFSGRQFPNYSSELNVNALELEDSALYLCASRMRGQIYEAFFGQGTRLTVV.

The V gene is TRBV5-6, the J gene TRBJ1-5; maybe TRBD1 (6 bases). The V gene lost 4 bases and the J gene lost 2 bases, with 13 bases spanning the gap. The CDR3 contains 15 residues. Per the germline V gene, CDR1 is SGHDT and CDR2 is YYEEEE. The CDR3 loop reads CASSTYRVGNQPQHF. CDR3 DNA: TGTGCCAGCAGCACCTACAGGGTAGGCAATCAGCCCCAGCATTTT.

This chain joins TRBV12-5 and TRBJ2-3, with 7 bases that match TRBD1. The germline V gene has CDR1 LGHNT and CDR2 FRNRAP. After removal of 8 bases from V and 0 bases from J, the junction contained 5 bases not matched to a gene. CDR3 size: 14 residues. In nucleotides, the CDR3 is TGTGCTAGTAGTCCGGGACAGAGCACAGATACGCAGTATTTT. Amino acids: CASSPGQSTDTQYF.

This clone occurred a few times. The rearrangement joins TRBV27 to TRBJ1-2, with 7 bases identical to TRBD1. Germline trimming cut 5 bases from V and 2 bases from J; bases unmatched to any gene: 5. Germline V gives CDR1 MNHEY, CDR2 SMNVEV (reference sequence). The CDR3 is 14 amino acids. This chain's CDR3 is CASSPLGQNYGYTF. The CDR3 coding sequence is TGTGCCAGCAGTCCCTTGGGACAGAACTATGGCTACACCTTC.

The gene calls are TRBV5-1 and TRBJ2-7, with TRBD2 matching over 11 bases. CDR3 size: 16 residues. Germline CDR1 reads SGHRS; CDR2 reads YFSETQ. V lost 4 bases and J lost 4; bases outside the gene matches: 10. This CDR3 reads CASSRLLAGEGYEQYF. The CDR3 DNA sequence: TGCGCCAGCAGCCGATTACTAGCGGGAGAAGGTTACGAGCAGTACTTC.

The count of this clone is one. The chain is built from TRBV19 and TRBJ1-1; no firm D call. The CDR3 covers 13 residues. Trimming left V 5 bases short and J 1 base short, with 8 bases between. The germline V gene has CDR1 LNHDA and CDR2 SQIVND (reference sequence). CDR3 protein: CASSLAENTEAFF. The CDR3 nucleotides are TGTGCCAGTAGTCTGGCAGAGAACACTGAAGCTTTCTTT.

J is TRBJ2-2 and V is TRBV15; TRBD2 agrees at 8 bases. Per germline, CDR1 LNHNV and CDR2 YYDKDF (reference sequence). V dropped 1 base and J dropped 1; count of bases not matched to a gene: 8. The CDR3 has 18 residues. The CDR3 DNA follows: TGTGCCACCAGCAGAGTTGTTGGGCGGGAGGAGAACACCGGGGAGCTGTTTTTT. As protein: CATSRVVGREENTGELFF.

The chain joins TRBV20-1 to TRBJ1-3; D not certain. Germline V CDR1 and CDR2: DFQATT, SNEGSKA (reference sequence). The CDR3 has 11 amino acids. V was shortened by 6 bases and J by 4 bases, with 7 bases between the two germline ends. The CDR3 DNA follows: TGCAGTGCCCTATTGGGAAACACCATATATTTT. This translates into CSALLGNTIYF.

There are a few counts of this clone. The rearrangement joins TRBV11-3 to TRBJ2-7; D possibly corresponds to TRBD2 (5 bases). Germline V gene sequence: CDR1 SGHNT, CDR2 YENEEA. The CDR3 runs 14 residues. Between the trimmed V and J ends, which lost 5 bases and 3 bases, there was a span of 14 bases. This CDR3 is CASSRTGSGYEQYF. The CDR3, as DNA: TGTGCCAGCAGCCGGACGGGGTCGGGCTACGAGCAGTACTTC.

This clone was recorded once. CDR3: CASSQIRTGPRMNTEAFF. In DNA form, the CDR3 reads TGTGCCAGCAGCCAGATCCGGACAGGTCCTAGGATGAACACTGAAGCTTTCTTT. The V call is TRBV14, the J call TRBJ1-1, with TRBD1 matching 7 bases. The junction had 13 bases not matched to a gene; V was cut back by 3 bases and J by 0 bases. From germline, CDR1 is SGHDN and CDR2 FVKESK. The CDR3 contains 18 residues.

The J gene is TRBJ1-1, the V gene TRBV2, with 7 bases matching TRBD1. After removal of 3 bases from V and 5 bases from J, the junction contained 9 bases not matched to a gene. Germline-derived CDR1 and CDR2 are SNHLY and FYNNEI. The CDR3 runs to 15 residues. The CDR3 here is CASSESEGASTEAFF. CDR3 DNA: TGTGCCAGCAGTGAGTCCGAGGGGGCTTCGACTGAAGCTTTCTTT. Drawing the rest from reference TRBV2 and TRBJ1-1, the complete variable domain is EPEVTQTPSHQVTQMGQEVILRCVPISNHLYFYWYRQILGQKVEFLVSFYNNEISEKSEIFDDQFSVERPDGSNFTLKIRSTKLEDSAMYFCASSESEGASTEAFFGQGTRLTVV.

This clone appeared once. The chain carries TRBV19 and TRBJ1-2; 10 nucleotides align to TRBD1. The length of the CDR3 is 14 residues. Germline lookup yields CDR1 LNHDA and CDR2 SQIVND (reference sequence). V lost 7 bases, J lost 7 bases, and 9 bases stayed unmatched. The DNA of the CDR3 is TGTGCCAGTAACCCGGACAGGGGGTCTGGTGGCTACACCTTC. As protein: CASNPDRGSGGYTF. The variable domain in full, with the rest retrieved from reference TRBV19 and TRBJ1-2, is DGGITQSPKYLFRKEGQNVTLSCEQNLNHDAMYWYRQDPGQGLRLIYYSQIVNDFQKGDIAEGYSVSREKKESFPLTVTSAQKNPTAFYLCASNPDRGSGGYTFGSGTRLTVV.